This record looks at one T cell receptor beta chain sequence and its context. Random hexamers were used to reverse transcribe an amount of about 0.5 to 1 ug RNA. The authors amplified TCR beta CDR3 across 54 Vbeta and 13 Jbeta using immunoSEQ multiplex PCR. TCRdb fed the immunoSEQ multiplex PCR reads into MiXCR, producing one record per CDR3 protein. The sample has approximately 53,000 distinct CDR3 sequences; 93% are singletons. This sample is part of a study of CD8 T cells in Susac syndrome. This CDR3 has 15 residues. CDR1 SGHTA and CDR2 FQGTGA come from the germline V gene. V lost 4 bases, J lost 4 bases, and 5 bases stayed unmatched. CD8+ and CD4+ T cells taken from blood had their TCR beta sequenced. Those who served as multiple sclerosis controls were treatment-naive patients with stable or active relapsing-remitting disease. Negative isolation was used for CD8+ and CD4+ T cells and FACS enrichment for TEMRA cells.

The TCR sequence derives from a human donor with multiple sclerosis. The chain employs TRBV7-3 and TRBJ2-1; the match to TRBD2 covers 9 bases. Sequenced material: CD8+ T cells from PBMCs. This chain's CDR3 is CASSSQRGAYNEQFF. The DNA of the CDR3 is TGTGCCAGCAGCTCACAGCGGGGGGCTTACAATGAGCAGTTCTTC.